The present T cell receptor beta chain was sequenced within a study of blood T cell repertoires in COVID-19. Turning to the study itself: Samples taken during acute and convalescent COVID-19 were collected in the United States, Italy and Spain.

The participants were between roughly 18 and 89 years old and came from 24 US areas. Cohort allocation depended upon clinical history that participants reported. In the original workflow: Estimated nucleated cell counts came from reference gene primer amplification. Assay used: immunoSEQ multiplex PCR; TCRdb lists only in-frame clones, some missing. For V, J and clone size, that table is used; D and trimming come from the DNA. The sample lists some 390,000 clones, around 87% occurring once. The germline V and J ends were trimmed by 1 base and 4 bases, with 13 bases remaining between them. This CDR3 is built from 16 residues. CDR1 and CDR2 from the germline V gene are MDHEN and SYDVKM.

Specimen: PBMCs or T cells enriched from blood (not recorded which). This clonotype was sampled from a young man who had recovered from COVID-19. The rearrangement links TRBV28 to TRBJ2-2, with D perhaps TRBD2 (5 bases). The CDR3 DNA follows: TGTGCCAGCAGTTTATATCGGGGTTTGGGCACCGGGGAGCTGTTTTTT. Protein product: CASSLYRGLGTGELFF.